This TCR beta chain is drawn from a study of T cell changes during pregnancy in multiple sclerosis. This clone turned up a few times. The sample has other DNA sequences that encode this CDR3 too. Germline loops: CDR1 MGHRA, CDR2 YSYEKL. The CDR3 spans 16 residues. With 3 bases clipped from V and 4 bases from J, the junction kept 9 bases outside the gene matches. The protocol was immunoSEQ multiplex PCR, while the TCRdb copy is restricted to in-frame clones and leaves out a portion. In the table there are fewer than 55,000 clones, about 90% of which are singletons. The V gene is TRBV4-1, the J gene TRBJ2-7; 10 nucleotides match TRBD1. The clonotype comes from a female donor with multiple sclerosis, enrolled in a pregnancy study. The sequencing here drew on peripheral blood, taken in the first trimester of pregnancy. In DNA form, the CDR3 reads TGCGCCAGCAGCCAGGGCCCGGGACAGGGGACGTACGAGCAGTACTTC. Its translation: CASSQGPGQGTYEQYF.